The present T cell receptor beta chain was sequenced within a study of beta chain features in type 1 diabetes listed by TCRdb under 2018. Background for the entire study: Mean age, gender distribution, total cell number and subset yield were not different between patients and healthy donors. A total of roughly 100 million sorted cells were examined across all samples, and RNA yield correlated strongly with the number of cells per subset. The study compared the TCRB repertoires of sorted circulating CD4+ T cell subsets in recently diagnosed type 1 diabetes patients with those in matched healthy donors. Regulatory and stem cell-like memory subsets were obtained from only 8 patients and about eight healthy donors, while naive and central memory subsets were obtained from all 30 or so donors.

The entire isolated RNA was reverse transcribed using the High Capacity cDNA Reverse Transcription Kit, and thus expressed TCRB transcripts were sequenced. Deep immunoSEQ sequencing was applied to naive, central memory and regulatory T cell samples, giving an average of about 3.57 million total reads per sample. After sorted cells were lysed in RLT buffer, RNA was extracted with DNase-treated RNeasy Micro or Mini kits, with the choice depending on cell number. Each cell subset was processed separately to prevent cross-contamination, with patient and healthy donor samples processed together. TCRB sequences were amplified from cDNA with the immunoSEQ multiplex PCR, producing 87-bp fragments spanning the CDR3 region. Sequencing of the amplicons was performed on the Illumina HiSeq platform. In the authors' own workflow: PCR bias was corrected computationally using synthetic template baselines, and reads within Hamming distance 2 were collapsed, with unmergeable singletons discarded. Reads were aligned against IMGT so that V, D and J genes, CDR3 length and insertions or deletions at six rearrangement sites could be assigned. Within each subset, clonotype counts were normalized to sorted cell number, after which true diversity and Gini coefficients were computed with the tcR R package. The overlap coefficient, calculated on TCRB nucleotide sequences, was used to quantify repertoire sharing. Out-of-frame TCRB sequences from naive cells were analyzed as a proxy for the pre-selection repertoire. TCRdb took over this immuneACCESS table, retaining in-frame rearrangements with V and J assigned. Such tables are incomplete; in checked studies, under half of the missing clones stem from an unresolved V gene, and the remainder is unexplained. For V, J and clone size, that table is used; D and trimming come from the DNA. Here the sample has 970,000 or so clones; 15% to 20% occur a single time. The ten largest clones take up about 0.025% of the sample.

From cysteine to phenylalanine, the CDR3 is 15 amino acids long. Solely the CDR3 DNA is kept, with 45 bases framed from the first base. The germline V gene yields KGHSH for CDR1 and LQKENI for CDR2. From each donor, a single peripheral blood sample of around 120 mL on average was drawn into heparinised tubes. Using a panel that included CD45RO, CCR7, CD25, CD127, CD95 and CD27, naive, central memory, regulatory and stem cell-like memory CD4+ T cells were sorted on a BD FACSAria II. Every sorted population had a purity above 95%. PBMCs were separated immediately by Lymphoprep density gradient centrifugation and were stained directly, without being cultured. So that batch effects would be minimized, each experiment stained and sorted samples in pairs, pairing one healthy donor with one patient. As concerns this clone: Its antigen has not been determined. Mismatch with germline at one junction end may stem from a read error. The sample has other DNA sequences that encode this CDR3 too.

Broad study findings and their caveats: Only small numbers of individuals were included in the HLA sub-analyses, which left unresolved whether HLA type had any influence on TCRB rearrangement. Type 1 diabetes patients showed a moderate but significant shortening of TCRB CDR3 length in all four CD4+ subsets. Naive, central memory and regulatory TCRB repertoires appeared more similar among patients than among healthy donors. At VDJ recombination sites, type 1 diabetes patients had fewer insertions and more deleted nucleotides, which implies abnormalities in thymic rearrangement. PCR might favor shorter templates, but patient and control samples were amplified and corrected together, so any skew would affect both groups equally. Sequencing cDNA rather than genomic DNA could over-represent highly expressing activated cells, although activation and CD3 levels did not differ between groups.

The sequencing sample was made of naive CD4+ T cells from blood. The sample's cell subset or site, from its label and the paper: true naive CD4+ T cells. Rearrangement joined TRBV18 to TRBJ2-1, with TRBD2 matching 10 junction bases. The clonotype comes from a woman between 18 and 29 years old in good health. The nucleotides read TGCGCCAGCTCGCGGGGCGCTAGCGGGAGAGATGAGCAGTTCTTC. It encodes CASSRGASGRDEQFF.